This is a list of T cell receptor beta chains from one sample in a study of T-cell memory formation after mild COVID-19. TCRdb independently ran MiXCR on the 5' RACE reads; one entry per CDR3 protein. The sample includes 110,000 to 150,000 distinct CDR3 sequences, about 25% seen only once; the top ten take around 24%. The sequenced material came from PBMCs or a T cell subset sorted from them (not recorded which). All receptors come from an adult woman who had mild COVID-19 (a few samples of this study predate the infection). Cell type and time point are not known. The CDR3 runs from the conserved cysteine through the conserved F or W. The D gene is left open where the match is weak. Part of the rows lack a size; the others show once, few, many or a class for expanded clones.

d_gene	v_gene	abundance	j_gene	CDR3nt	CDR3aa
NA	TRBV27	NA	TRBJ1-5	TGTGCCAGCAGTTTATCCTATGCGGCAGTCGTGGGTGATAGCAATCAGCCCCAGCATTTT	CASSLSYAAVVGDSNQPQHF
TRBD2	TRBV7-8	NA	TRBJ2-3	TGTGCCAGCAGCCGTGGGGGGGTTAGCACAGATACGCAGTATTTT	CASSRGGVSTDTQYF
TRBD1	TRBV24-1	NA	TRBJ2-1	TGTGCCACCAGTGATTTGGGACAGGCTTTCAATGAGCAGTTCTTC	CATSDLGQAFNEQFF
TRBD1	TRBV29-1	few	TRBJ2-7	TGCAGCGGAACTTTCTCCGGGACAGGGTTCTACGAGCAGTACTTC	CSGTFSGTGFYEQYF
NA	TRBV7-9	few	TRBJ2-5	TGTGCCAGCAGCTTAGCTATCCTGTACCAAGAGACCCAGTACTTC	CASSLAILYQETQYF
TRBD1	TRBV5-1	NA	TRBJ2-7	TGCGCCAGCAGCTTATCAGGGGGCCCTCCCTACGAGCAGTACTTC	CASSLSGGPPYEQYF
TRBD2	TRBV2	few	TRBJ2-7	TGTGCCAGCACCGCCCCTAGCGGGGGTATCTACGAGCAGTACTTC	CASTAPSGGIYEQYF
NA	TRBV7-9	NA	TRBJ1-3	TGTGCCAGCAGCTTAGGCATAGATGGAGGCTCTGGAAACACCATATATTTT	CASSLGIDGGSGNTIYF
NA	TRBV7-6	NA	TRBJ2-1	TGTGCCAGCAGCTTCAACCGGGCTAGCTCTGGTCATGAGCAGTTCTTC	CASSFNRASSGHEQFF
NA	TRBV27	few	TRBJ1-3	TGTGCCAGCAGTATACAGGGTTCTGGAAACACCATATATTTT	CASSIQGSGNTIYF